This TCR beta chain was sequenced during a study of cytotoxic CD8 clonotypes in ibrutinib-treated CLL. Extraction of around 2 micrograms of genomic DNA from cryopreserved PBMCs supplied material for TCR beta libraries. This CDR3 contains 17 residues. Germline V gene data show CDR1 as SGHTA and CDR2 as FQGNSA. The V and J ends lost 4 bases and 7 bases, in that order; junction bases with no gene match: 10. Only in-frame clones appear in the TCRdb table, and some are missing; sequencing was by immunoSEQ multiplex PCR. This sample carries a few hundred thousand clones, more than 65% of them seen once, and the ten largest clones take about 6.7%.

The chain combines TRBV7-2 with TRBJ2-5, with 15 nucleotides matching TRBD2. The sequence derives from a human donor with chronic lymphocytic leukemia. Source: PBMCs, taken before ibrutinib treatment. The CDR3 reads CASSYGLAGGPYVTQYF. The CDR3 DNA reads TGTGCCAGCAGCTACGGACTAGCGGGAGGGCCCTACGTGACCCAGTACTTC.